Listed below are T cell receptor beta chains from one sample, sequenced in a study of cytomegalovirus exposure and HLA in healthy donors. Sequenced by immunoSEQ multiplex PCR; TCRdb stores in-frame clones only, minus some. The profile covers 170,000 or so clones, with 80% appearing a single time and 0.5% to 0.8% taken by the ten largest. Sequencing input: PBMCs. Every receptor here comes from a boy younger than 18 in good health and CMV-seronegative. The conserved cysteine and the conserved F or W are not part of the CDR3 here. Clone size is stated in some rows and not others, as once, few, many or a class when expanded.

clone_size	j_call	v_call	cdr3_length	cdr3_aa
-	TRBJ2-1	TRBV4-3	13	ASSPLVRSSNEQF
-	TRBJ1-1	TRBV9	13	ASSGRSGMNTEAF
-	TRBJ2-5	TRBV30	12	AWSVRWTEETQY
-	TRBJ2-7	TRBV18	12	ASSPRDRTYEQY
-	TRBJ1-5	TRBV27	11	ASSLGSSGLQH
once	TRBJ1-1	TRBV6-1	12	ASSLPGDTTEAF
few	TRBJ2-7	TRBV10-2	11	ASRGDSSYEQY
few	TRBJ2-2	TRBV18	12	ASSRARGTGELF
-	TRBJ2-5	TRBV7-8	14	ASSLRSSGTQETQY
-	TRBJ2-3	TRBV30	10	AWGGGTDTQY
-	TRBJ2-5	TRBV19	16	ASSPPGTAPRKQETQY
-	TRBJ1-2	TRBV6-5	11	ASRETGGNGYT
once	TRBJ2-5	TRBV7-9	12	ASSLAGGWETQY
-	TRBJ1-1	TRBV28	14	ASTSLGQGGTTEAF
-	TRBJ1-5	TRBV6-4	11	ASSELSGQPQH
-	-	TRBV9	13	ASSRQGNGPYEQY
-	TRBJ2-2	TRBV5-1	14	ASSLLETGNTGELF
-	TRBJ2-1	TRBV6-1	14	ASSEGAGRSYNEQF
-	TRBJ1-5	TRBV10-3	13	ATVRDRGGNQPQH
once	TRBJ2-7	TRBV7-2	11	ASSETDNYEQY
once	TRBJ2-1	TRBV15	14	ATGRYRTSGAAEQF
-	TRBJ2-5	TRBV11-1	14	ASSLFGHVDQETQY
-	TRBJ2-7	TRBV7-2	12	ASSARTRVLEQY
-	TRBJ1-3	TRBV9	14	ASSPRDRGLGDTIY
-	TRBJ2-7	TRBV28	14	ASRHTRLAGLYEQY
-	TRBJ1-2	TRBV2	10	ASSRGAYGYT
-	TRBJ1-4	TRBV25-1	15	ASSESVSGRTNEKLF
-	TRBJ1-1	TRBV5-1	13	ASSLGTGGHTEAF
once	TRBJ2-5	TRBV25-1	11	ASSEYFGGRAD
-	TRBJ2-6	TRBV6-1	13	ASGLGQGEANVLT
-	TRBJ2-1	TRBV28	14	ASSRLAGGSYNEQF
-	TRBJ1-1	TRBV30	12	AWSPGGAGTEAF
-	TRBJ1-4	TRBV2	12	ASRGDISDEKLF
-	TRBJ1-5	TRBV7-9	13	SSSLDGVNNQPQH
-	TRBJ2-7	TRBV9	13	ASSESVGGAYEQY
-	TRBJ2-3	TRBV5-1	13	ASSLGLAGTDTQY
-	TRBJ2-3	TRBV12-5	15	ASGLTLLAGRTDTQY